One TCR beta chain is described in this entry. The source of the sample is a study of OX40 agonist ivuxolimab in advanced cancers. TCRdb's table, derived via immunoSEQ multiplex PCR, lists solely in-frame clones and lacks some. Here the sample spans about 64,000 clones, approximately 80% being singletons. Germline V gene sequence: CDR1 MGHRA, CDR2 YSYEKL. The CDR3 sequence is 19 residues long. Trimming removed 2 bases at V and 3 bases at J, with 25 bases between. This specimen was CD4+ or CD8+ T cells sorted from blood, taken in a trial of the OX40 agonist ivuxolimab. The clonotype was recovered from an adult with an advanced solid tumor such as melanoma, head and neck, liver or kidney cancer. V gene TRBV4-1 combines with J gene TRBJ1-1; possibly TRBD1 for D (5 bases). This CDR3 is CASSQPSLRGGMIDTEAFF. The CDR3 nucleotides are TGCGCCAGCAGCCAACCTTCCTTACGGGGGGGGATGATTGACACTGAAGCTTTCTTT.